This entry concerns a single T cell receptor (beta chain). This specimen belongs to a study of shared clonotypes between healthy human individuals. Per the original methods: Filtering differed for immunoSEQ, which gave only junction sequences without quality scores. Clones were sequenced by immunoSEQ multiplex PCR, and TCRdb holds only the in-frame ones, with some missing. The V and J calls and the clone size are those of that table, but D and trimming were determined from the DNA. Altogether 2 million to 2.5 million clones are present, around 92% being singletons, with the ten largest covering 0.3% to 0.45%. Germline V gene sequence: CDR1 MNHEY, CDR2 SMNVEV (reference sequence). The V segment lost 4 bases and the J segment 0 bases; nucleotides outside the gene matches: 7. The CDR3 runs to 16 residues.

The clonotype was recovered from a man aged 18 to 35 in good health. Some clones in this sample may be carry-over from other donors' samples. The sequenced material came from naive CD4+ T cells from PBMCs. Stated subset: CD45RA+ positively selected. The chain carries TRBV27 and TRBJ2-3; 7 bases align to TRBD2. In nucleotides, the CDR3 is TGTGCCAGCAGTTCCCTTCAGCGGGGTAGCACAGATACGCAGTATTTT. Translation gives CASSSLQRGSTDTQYF.